The 30 T cell receptor beta chains in this list originate from one sample, sequenced in a study of cytomegalovirus exposure and HLA in healthy donors. The table came from immunoSEQ multiplex PCR; TCRdb's copy has only in-frame clones and leaves some out. The sample shows 60,000 to 75,000 clones, 95% of them seen only once. Specimen: PBMCs. Receptor source: a woman younger than 35 in good health and CMV-seropositive.

The chain joins TRBV30 to TRBJ1-3; D is perhaps TRBD1 (5 bases). Germline V gene data show CDR1 as GTSNPN and CDR2 as SVGIG (reference sequence). V lost 4 bases, J lost 2 bases, and 6 bases lay in between. The CDR3 loop spans 12 amino acids. CDR3 residues: CAWTGAGNTIYF. The CDR3 nucleotides read TGTGCCTGGACGGGGGCTGGAAACACCATATATTTT.

This rearrangement joins TRBV14 to TRBJ2-2; weak D call: TRBD2 (6 bases). Looked up from germline, CDR1 is SGHDN and CDR2 is FVKESK. This CDR3 comprises 14 residues. Trimming took off 4 bases at V and 7 bases at J, with 13 bases between the two ends. CDR3 amino acids: CASSPLAGIGELFF. DNA for the CDR3: TGTGCCAGCAGCCCACTAGCTGGGATCGGGGAGCTGTTTTTT. Full variable domain (remainder filled in from reference TRBV14 and TRBJ2-2): EAGVTQFPSHSVIEKGQTVTLRCDPISGHDNLYWYRRVMGKEIKFLLHFVKESKQDESGMPNNRFLAERTGGTYSTLKVQPAELEDSGVYFCASSPLAGIGELFFGEGSRLTVL.

V usage is TRBV7-2 and J usage is TRBJ2-3; D not resolved. The CDR3 runs 13 residues. Germline CDR1 SGHTA, CDR2 FQGNSA. V lost 7 bases and J 4 bases, leaving 12 bases between the germline ends. The CDR3 loop reads CASTLSRPDTQYF. The CDR3 nucleotides are TGTGCCAGCACCCTAAGCCGCCCAGATACGCAGTATTTT.

This clone occurred once. This chain connects TRBV30 to TRBJ2-2; D is unresolved. This CDR3 region has 14 residues. CDR1 and CDR2 from the germline V gene are GTSNPN and SVGIG (reference sequence). Trimming shortened V by 0 bases and J by 3 bases, and 8 bases separated the two germline ends. DNA for the CDR3: TGTGCCTGGAGTGTCACTCGGTACACCGGGGAGCTGTTTTTT. Protein sequence: CAWSVTRYTGELFF.

This chain uses TRBV7-2 with TRBJ2-3; 8 bases line up with TRBD2. Germline V gene data show CDR1 as SGHTA and CDR2 as FQGNSA. With V trimmed by 3 bases and J by 7 bases, 6 bases remained unmatched. The length of the CDR3 is 14 residues. The CDR3 DNA reads as TGTGCCAGCAGCTTCGGGACTAGTCGACATACGCAGTATTTT. Protein sequence: CASSFGTSRHTQYF.

The rearrangement links TRBV6-1 to TRBJ2-3, with D maybe TRBD2 (6 bases). This CDR3 spans 15 amino acids. Germline CDR1 MNHNS, CDR2 SASEGT. The V end lost 10 bases, the J end lost 3 bases, and 20 bases lay between the germline ends. CDR3 sequence: CATRTPGVRTDTQYF. The CDR3 bases are TGTGCCACCAGGACCCCGGGGGTCAGGACAGATACGCAGTATTTT.

The chain uses TRBV21-1 and TRBJ1-3; no DNA check was done on the table's D call, TRBD1. TRBV21-1 is a pseudogene locus. CDR3 length equals 15 residues. DNA of the CDR3: TGTGCCAGCAGCAAAGTGTCAGACTCTGGAAACACCATATATTTT. It encodes CASSKVSDSGNTIYF.

The V and J genes are TRBV18 and TRBJ1-1; D is ambiguous. Per germline, CDR1 KGHSH and CDR2 LQKENI. With 6 bases removed from V and 5 bases from J, the gap between germline ends came to 10 bases. The CDR3 sequence is 12 residues long. CDR3 sequence reads: CASSSAGTEAFF. The CDR3 region has the DNA TGTGCCAGCTCCTCGGCGGGGACTGAAGCTTTCTTT.

CDR3 residues: CASSVRGYSAEAFF. The CDR3 DNA sequence: TGTGCCAGCAGTGTCAGGGGGTACAGTGCTGAAGCTTTCTTT. This chain connects TRBV6-1 to TRBJ1-1; 7 bases align to TRBD1. The CDR3 has 14 residues. V was clipped by 4 bases and J by 6 bases; unmatched bases: 8. Germline values: CDR1 MNHNS, CDR2 SASEGT.

This chain connects TRBV7-2 to TRBJ2-7, with 9 bases lining up with TRBD1. There are 16 residues in the CDR3. Germline values: CDR1 SGHTA, CDR2 FQGNSA. J gave up 0 bases and V 5 bases, and 8 bases lay outside the gene matches. The CDR3 bases are TGTGCCAGCAGCCCACGGGACAGGGCTAGCTCCTACGAGCAGTACTTC. Protein sequence: CASSPRDRASSYEQYF.

The rearrangement uses TRBV2 and TRBJ1-2, with 9 bases that match TRBD1. J was trimmed by 7 bases and V by 7 bases; bases with no gene match: 13. The CDR3 contains 15 residues. Germline V gene data show CDR1 as SNHLY and CDR2 as FYNNEI. CDR3 DNA sequence: TGTGCCAGCACCCGAGAAGGGACAGGGACTAGTGGCTACACCTTC. Its protein product is CASTREGTGTSGYTF.

V gene TRBV5-5 combines with J gene TRBJ2-7, with 11 bases lining up with TRBD2. The V segment lost 4 bases and the J segment 4 bases; nucleotides outside the gene matches: 13. Per the germline V gene, CDR1 is SGHKS and CDR2 is YYEKEE (reference sequence). CDR3 size: 17 residues. The CDR3 loop is CASSPLAGGPPLYEQYF. The CDR3 DNA sequence: TGTGCCAGCAGCCCCTTAGCGGGAGGGCCCCCGTTATACGAGCAGTACTTC.

The chain is built from TRBV6-5 and TRBJ2-1; TRBD2 matches 8 bases. Trimming removed 5 bases from V and 4 bases from J; junction bases left unmatched: 7. This CDR3 region has 15 residues. CDR1 and CDR2 from the germline V gene are MNHEY and SVGAGI. CDR3 coding DNA: TGTGCCAGCAGTAAAACTAGCGGTAGATACAATGAGCAGTTCTTC. Its translation is CASSKTSGRYNEQFF.

This chain uses TRBV10-3 with TRBJ2-1, with 10 bases fitting TRBD2. The V gene's germline CDR1 is ENHRY and CDR2 SYGVKD. V trimming: 7 bases; J trimming: 6 bases; junction bases outside the gene matches: 9. This CDR3 contains 15 residues. CDR3 loop: CAINLAGGLVNEQFF. CDR3 DNA sequence: TGTGCCATCAACTTAGCGGGAGGCCTAGTCAATGAGCAGTTCTTC.

There are a few counts of this clone. This chain connects TRBV6-1 to TRBJ1-5; D call uncertain. This CDR3 is built from 11 residues. The germline gives CDR1 MNHNS, CDR2 SASEGT. V was shortened by 4 bases and J by 7 bases, with 5 bases between the two germline ends. The CDR3 coding sequence is TGTGCCAGCAGTGGGAGGCAGCCCCAGCATTTT. Translation: CASSGRQPQHF.

This rearrangement joins TRBV5-1 to TRBJ1-1, with 9 bases identical to TRBD1. The CDR3 sequence is 14 residues long. Germline assignment: CDR1 SGHRS and CDR2 YFSETQ. With 4 bases clipped from V and 3 bases from J, the junction kept 4 bases outside the gene matches. CDR3 nucleotides: TGCGCCAGCAGCGACGGACAGGGGTACACTGAAGCTTTCTTT. Its translation is CASSDGQGYTEAFF.

V usage is TRBV7-3 and J usage is TRBJ2-3; TRBD1 agrees at 7 bases. V lost 5 bases, J lost 4 bases, and 6 bases stayed unmatched. Germline lookup yields CDR1 SGHTA and CDR2 FQGTGA. The CDR3 spans 14 residues. This CDR3 reads CASSPHRGSDTQYF. The CDR3 nucleotides read TGTGCCAGCAGCCCGCACAGGGGTTCAGATACGCAGTATTTT.

The chain combines TRBV4-2 with TRBJ1-1; 11 positions match TRBD1. Per the germline V gene, CDR1 is LGHNA and CDR2 is YNFKEQ. The CDR3 runs to 16 residues. The V and J ends lost 1 base and 5 bases, in that order; junction bases with no gene match: 6. CDR3 region: CASSQGPGQGDTEAFF. CDR3 DNA: TGTGCCAGCAGCCAAGGACCGGGACAGGGGGATACTGAAGCTTTCTTT.

The CDR3 protein is CASSLRLAGGPGYEQYF. In DNA form, the CDR3 reads TGTGCCAGCAGTTTACGGCTAGCGGGAGGGCCGGGGTACGAGCAGTACTTC. This chain joins TRBV27 and TRBJ2-7; 12 nucleotides align to TRBD2. With V trimmed by 2 bases and J by 4 bases, 9 bases remained unmatched. The CDR3 consists of 17 residues. Germline V gene data show CDR1 as MNHEY and CDR2 as SMNVEV (reference sequence).

The chain uses TRBV9 and TRBJ2-7, with TRBD1 matching over 8 bases. Germline V gene sequence: CDR1 SGDLS, CDR2 YYNGEE. V lost 2 bases to trimming and J lost 3 bases; unmatched junction nucleotides: 7. This CDR3 is built from 15 residues. CDR3 in amino acids: CASSVDWTGSYEQYF. The CDR3 DNA follows: TGTGCCAGCAGCGTGGATTGGACAGGGAGCTACGAGCAGTACTTC. The whole variable domain, remainder taken from reference TRBV9 and TRBJ2-7, is DSGVTQTPKHLITATGQRVTLRCSPRSGDLSVYWYQQSLDQGLQFLIQYYNGEERAKGNILERFSAQQFPDLHSELNLSSLELGDSALYFCASSVDWTGSYEQYFGPGTRLTVT.

The chain uses TRBV10-2 and TRBJ2-1; a possible D gene is TRBD2 (6 bases). The CDR3 is 15 residues long. V was pared by 4 bases and J by 9 bases, with 19 bases between. Per the germline V gene, CDR1 is WSHSY and CDR2 is SAAADI. CDR3 nucleotide sequence: TGCGCCAGCAGTGGGGGAGGTGGTAGCGGACGTGAGCAGTTCTTC. Translated, it gives CASSGGGGSGREQFF.

This clone was seen just once. V is TRBV7-3 and J is TRBJ2-4; TRBD1 is a possible D gene (5 bases). The CDR3 totals 14 residues. Germline CDR1 reads SGHTA; CDR2 reads FQGTGA. V shed 0 bases and J shed 5 bases, with 8 bases lying between them. The CDR3 spells CASSLTSRENIQYF. CDR3 nucleotides: TGTGCCAGCAGCTTAACAAGCAGGGAAAACATTCAGTACTTC. Using reference TRBV7-3 and TRBJ2-4 for the parts outside the CDR3, the full variable domain is GAGVSQTPSNKVTEKGKYVELRCDPISGHTALYWYRQSLGQGPEFLIYFQGTGAADDSGLPNDRFFAVRPEGSVSTLKIQRTERGDSAVYLCASSLTSRENIQYFGAGTRLSVL.

Turning to this clone: This sample also contains other DNA sequences that code for the same CDR3. V is TRBV27 and J is TRBJ2-7; D gene ambiguous. Germline V gene lookup returns CDR1 MNHEY and CDR2 SMNVEV (reference sequence). V was clipped by 4 bases and J by 2 bases, with 3 bases between them. The CDR3 totals 11 residues. The CDR3 region is CASSSAYEQYF. The CDR3 DNA reads as TGTGCCAGCAGTTCAGCCTACGAGCAGTACTTC.

Here the CDR3 reads CASRPTSGGPNTQYF. In DNA form, the CDR3 reads TGTGCCAGTCGACCGACTAGCGGGGGGCCCAATACGCAGTATTTT. This chain uses TRBV19 with TRBJ2-3; 13 nucleotides align to TRBD2. Germline trimming cut 8 bases from V and 7 bases from J; bases unmatched to any gene: 9. The germline V gene encodes CDR1 LNHDA and CDR2 SQIVND (reference sequence). This CDR3 region has 15 residues.

The rearrangement uses TRBV6-5 and TRBJ2-1; 9 bases agree with TRBD1. The ends lost 8 bases at V and 6 bases at J; junction bases unmatched: 8. Germline V lookup: CDR1 MNHEY, CDR2 SVGAGI. The CDR3 is 14 residues long. The CDR3, as DNA: TGTGCCAGCCTCCGGGACAGGGTTGCCAATGAGCAGTTCTTC. Amino acids: CASLRDRVANEQFF.

This sequence joins TRBV10-3 and TRBJ2-7, with 11 bases lining up with TRBD2. The trim removed 6 bases at V and 0 bases at J, leaving 13 bases unmatched. CDR3 length: 18 residues. Per the germline V gene, CDR1 is ENHRY and CDR2 is SYGVKD. DNA for the CDR3: TGTGCCATCAGCCCAGGGACTAGCGGCCTTGGAAGCTCCTACGAGCAGTACTTC. Protein sequence: CAISPGTSGLGSSYEQYF.

The chain carries TRBV6-5 and TRBJ1-4; 10 bases fit TRBD1. Germline-derived CDR1 and CDR2 are MNHEY and SVGAGI. The J segment lost 8 bases and the V segment lost 2 bases, leaving 8 bases of the junction unmatched. This CDR3 has 16 residues. CDR3 DNA: TGTGCCAGCAGTTACGGTGCGGCGGGACAGGGGGAAAAACTGTTTTTT. Translation gives CASSYGAAGQGEKLFF.

The chain uses TRBV4-1 and TRBJ2-3; tentative D call: TRBD2 (6 bases). With 2 bases removed from V and 5 bases from J, the gap between germline ends came to 14 bases. Per the germline V gene, CDR1 is MGHRA and CDR2 is YSYEKL. The CDR3 sequence is 15 residues long. CDR3 sequence: CASSQSPGTGDTQYF. The CDR3 nucleotides are TGCGCCAGCAGCCAAAGTCCCGGGACTGGAGATACGCAGTATTTT.

This clone was recorded once. The CDR3 DNA reads as TGTGCCAGCAGTGAATCGGGTGGTAGAAACATTCAGTACTTC. Its translation: CASSESGGRNIQYF. The chain is built from TRBV6-1 and TRBJ2-4; D ambiguous. The germline V gene has CDR1 MNHNS and CDR2 SASEGT. The V end was cut by 2 bases, the J end by 6 bases, with 11 bases between. The CDR3 covers 14 residues.

The CDR3, as DNA: TGTGCCAGCGACCCGGGGACAGGGAGGATTTCAGTGAACACTGAAGCTTTCTTT. The encoded protein is CASDPGTGRISVNTEAFF. The chain employs TRBV25-1 and TRBJ1-1; TRBD1 aligns across 9 bases. V lost 8 bases to trimming and J lost 0 bases; unmatched junction nucleotides: 16. Germline V CDR1 and CDR2: MGHDK, SYGVNS. The CDR3 sequence is 18 residues long.